These 17 T cell receptor beta chains were sequenced from one sample in a study of CD8 T cells in ankylosing spondylitis. Whole-study results and caveats: Seemingly characteristic of ankylosing spondylitis blood was a TCR beta motif consisting of roughly 8 highly homologous variants.

TCRdb used MiXCR to reprocess the 5' RACE reads, holding one entry per CDR3 protein. Of 220,000 or so distinct CDR3 sequences listed, about 17% are singletons. The antigens for these receptors are not known. Sequencing was done on a sample of blood, either unsorted or a sorted T cell fraction (not recorded which). All receptors come from a male donor with ankylosing spondylitis.

There are a few counts of this clonotype. CDR3 nucleotides: TGTGCCAGCAGTCATTTTTTCACAGATACGCAGTATTTT. Translated, it gives CASSHFFTDTQYF. J is TRBJ2-3 and V is TRBV12-3 or TRBV12-4; D remains ambiguous. V was trimmed by 5 bases and J by 2 bases, leaving 8 bases between them. This CDR3 comprises 13 residues.

The rearrangement joins TRBV30 to TRBJ2-1, with a tentative D call TRBD2 (5 bases). V lost 4 bases to trimming and J lost 8 bases, with 9 bases between them. CDR1 is GTSNPN, CDR2 SVGIG, per germline (reference sequence). CDR3 length: 11 amino acids. The CDR3 DNA reads TGTGCCTGGACAGCGGCGGATGAGCAGTTCTTC. This codes for CAWTAADEQFF.

The rearrangement uses TRBV27 and TRBJ2-7; a weak D match, TRBD2 (5 bases). The CDR3 is 12 residues long. V was pared by 6 bases and J by 6 bases, with 12 bases between. CDR1 and CDR2 (germline): MNHEY, SMNVEV (reference sequence). CDR3 sequence reads: CASRRDSGEQYF. CDR3 bases: TGTGCCAGCAGGAGGGATTCTGGCGAGCAGTACTTC.

The chain couples TRBV29-1 to TRBJ1-1; 8 positions match TRBD1. Germline CDR1 SQVTM, CDR2 ANQGSEA. V dropped 0 bases and J dropped 7; count of bases not matched to a gene: 4. This CDR3 comprises 13 residues. The CDR3 DNA follows: TGCAGCGTTGAAGATGAGGACAGGGATGAAGCTTTCTTT. Translated, it gives CSVEDEDRDEAFF.

This chain joins TRBV10-1 and TRBJ2-1; the D gene is possibly TRBD2 (7 bases). Germline-derived CDR1 and CDR2 are WNHNN and SYGVQD (reference sequence). V was cut by 2 bases and J by 7 bases, with 30 bases left in between. This CDR3 spans 20 amino acids. CDR3 DNA: TGCGCCAGCAGTGAGGAGGGGGGGGTCCCTGATGGGGGGGCCGTTAATGAGCAGTTCTTC. The encoded protein is CASSEEGGVPDGGAVNEQFF.

The rearrangement uses TRBV12-3 or TRBV12-4 and TRBJ1-2; tentative D call: TRBD1 (6 bases). Trimming left V 4 bases short and J 4 bases short, with 16 bases between. The CDR3 is made up of 15 amino acids. The CDR3 loop reads CASSSGDKGLYGYTF. Written as DNA, the CDR3 is TGTGCCAGCAGTTCGGGGGACAAAGGCCTCTATGGCTACACCTTC.

This chain connects TRBV7-9 to TRBJ1-1, with TRBD1 identical over 7 bases. The CDR3 has 12 amino acids. Unmatched junction bases numbered 3, after V lost 5 bases and J lost 6 bases. Germline V gene data show CDR1 as SEHNR and CDR2 as FQNEAQ (reference sequence). The CDR3 is CASSHQGAEAFF. The CDR3 DNA reads TGTGCCAGCAGCCATCAGGGGGCTGAAGCTTTCTTT. Full variable domain (outside the CDR3, taken from reference TRBV7-9 and TRBJ1-1): DTGVSQNPRHKITKRGQNVTFRCDPISEHNRLYWYRQTLGQGPEFLTYFQNEAQLEKSRLLSDRFSAERPKGSFSTLEIQRTEQGDSAMYLCASSHQGAEAFFGQGTRLTVV.

The chain combines TRBV27 with TRBJ2-7, with 9 nucleotides matching TRBD1. In germline, CDR1 is MNHEY, CDR2 SMNVEV (reference sequence). The CDR3 runs to 15 residues. The J segment lost 2 bases and the V segment lost 6 bases, leaving 8 bases of the junction unmatched. The CDR3 region has the DNA TGTGCCAGCAGAGCAATGGGACAGGGAACCTACGAGCAGTACTTC. This gives the protein CASRAMGQGTYEQYF.

This clonotype was found many times. The V gene is TRBV29-1, the J gene TRBJ2-7; D not resolved. Germline CDR1 is SQVTM and CDR2 is ANQGSEA. CDR3 length: 13 amino acids. V shed 5 bases and J shed 0 bases, with 11 bases lying between them. The CDR3 loop is CSVHAENSYEQYF. CDR3 DNA: TGCAGCGTTCACGCAGAGAACTCCTACGAGCAGTACTTC.

This clonotype was counted only a few times. V is TRBV12-3 or TRBV12-4 and J is TRBJ2-1; TRBD2 matches at 10 bases. The CDR3 is 15 amino acids. Trimming cost V 2 bases and J 9 bases; bases outside gene matches: 7. The CDR3 loop reads CASSLSGGGFREQFF. CDR3 DNA: TGTGCCAGCAGTTTAAGCGGGGGGGGGTTCCGTGAGCAGTTCTTC.

The chain combines TRBV5-1 with TRBJ2-3, with D possibly TRBD2 on 6 matching bases. Germline V gives CDR1 SGHRS, CDR2 YFSETQ. Trimming cost V 5 bases and J 4 bases, with 20 bases left between them. The CDR3 covers 16 residues. In DNA, the CDR3 is TGCGCCAGCAGTATTATTAGCGGAGGGAGCGCAGATACGCAGTATTTT. Its protein is CASSIISGGSADTQYF.

V and J are TRBV20-1 and TRBJ2-1; tentative D call: TRBD2 (7 bases). The CDR3 consists of 18 residues. The germline gives CDR1 DFQATT, CDR2 SNEGSKA (reference sequence). The germline V and J ends were trimmed by 0 bases and 0 bases, with 18 bases remaining between them. The CDR3 sequence: CSARDQWGRGSSYNEQFF. In DNA, the CDR3 is TGCAGTGCTAGAGATCAATGGGGGCGGGGGAGCTCCTACAATGAGCAGTTCTTC.

The chain links TRBV19 to TRBJ2-1; 8 positions match TRBD2. The CDR3 contains 15 residues. V lost 3 bases to trimming and J lost 6 bases; unmatched junction nucleotides: 7. The germline V gene has CDR1 LNHDA and CDR2 SQIVND (reference sequence). DNA of the CDR3: TGTGCCAGTAGTATGGGGTTAGCGGGATTCAATGAGCAGTTCTTC. It encodes CASSMGLAGFNEQFF.

The genes are TRBV20-1 and TRBJ2-7; D perhaps matches TRBD1 (5 bases). In germline, CDR1 is DFQATT, CDR2 SNEGSKA (reference sequence). V shed 3 bases and J shed 0 bases, with 12 bases lying between them. The CDR3 consists of 14 residues. This CDR3 is CSARGLEDSYEQYF. The CDR3 DNA is TGCAGTGCTAGGGGGCTAGAAGACTCCTACGAGCAGTACTTC.

V and J are TRBV20-1 and TRBJ1-5, with a tentative D call TRBD1 (6 bases). Germline CDR1 DFQATT, CDR2 SNEGSKA (reference sequence). Trimming left V 0 bases short and J 0 bases short, with 21 bases between. The CDR3 spans 19 residues. The CDR3 sequence: CSARDRGGQGNLSNQPQHF. As DNA, the CDR3 is TGCAGTGCTAGAGATAGGGGTGGGCAGGGGAACCTTAGCAATCAGCCCCAGCATTTT.

This clonotype was found a few times. This chain connects TRBV3-1 to TRBJ1-1, with TRBD1 as a possible D gene (6 bases). The CDR3 covers 18 residues. Germline V CDR1 and CDR2: LGHDT, YNNKEL (reference sequence). Trimming left V 7 bases short and J 3 bases short, with 27 bases between. The CDR3: CASTTGPPGETVDTEAFF. CDR3 nucleotides: TGTGCCAGCACCACGGGTCCCCCAGGGGAGACTGTGGACACTGAAGCTTTCTTT.

J is TRBJ1-1 and V is TRBV7-9, with no clear D. CDR1 and CDR2 (germline): SEHNR, FQNEAQ (reference sequence). Trimming took off 4 bases at V and 3 bases at J, with 21 bases between the two ends. The length of the CDR3 is 17 residues. DNA for the CDR3: TGTGCCAGCAGCTCGCTAAAGGGAATAAAAAGGGACACTGAAGCTTTCTTT. Its protein product is CASSSLKGIKRDTEAFF.